The present T cell receptor (beta chain) was sequenced within a study of T-cell reconstitution after alpha-beta-depleted transplantation in children. CDR1 and CDR2 from the germline V gene are SGHRS and YFSETQ. Trimming took 4 bases from V and 1 from J, leaving 14 bases between them. This CDR3 is 15 amino acids long. Using unique molecular identifiers, the investigators prepared the TCRbeta library. In TCRdb, the PCR reads were re-called with MiXCR into one record per CDR3 protein. The sample lists around 250,000 distinct CDR3 sequences, around 9.6% occurring once. The clonotype was recovered from a human donor who donated a stem cell graft to a child with SCID. Sequencing was performed on PBMCs from the stem cell graft donor, taken from the stem cell graft. V gene TRBV5-1 combines with J gene TRBJ1-1; no clear D gene. The CDR3 sequence is CASSLKPSENTEAFF. CDR3 in DNA: TGCGCCAGCAGCCTGAAACCGTCAGAGAACACTGAAGCTTTCTTT. The full variable domain, completed using reference TRBV5-1 and TRBJ1-1, is KAGVTQTPRYLIKTRGQQVTLSCSPISGHRSVSWYQQTPGQGLQFLFEYFSETQRNKGNFPGRFSGRQFSNSRSEMNVSTLELGDSALYLCASSLKPSENTEAFFGQGTRLTVV.